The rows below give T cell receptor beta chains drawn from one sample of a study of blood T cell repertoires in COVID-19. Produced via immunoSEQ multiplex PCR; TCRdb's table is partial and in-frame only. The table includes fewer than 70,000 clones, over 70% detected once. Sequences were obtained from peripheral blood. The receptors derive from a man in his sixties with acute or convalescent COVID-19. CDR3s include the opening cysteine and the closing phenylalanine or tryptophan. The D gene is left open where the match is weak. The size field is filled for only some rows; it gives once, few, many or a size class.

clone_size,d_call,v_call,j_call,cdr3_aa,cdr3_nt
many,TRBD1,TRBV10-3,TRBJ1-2,CAISETSLNTRGSRGYTF,TGTGCCATCAGTGAGACCTCCCTTAATACCAGGGGGTCGAGGGGCTACACCTTC
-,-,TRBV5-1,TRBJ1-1,CASSLGWGDPEAFF,TGCGCCAGCAGCCTTGGTTGGGGGGACCCTGAAGCTTTCTTT
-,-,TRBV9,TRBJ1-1,CASSVSPPDTEAFF,TGTGCCAGCAGCGTATCCCCCCCGGACACTGAAGCTTTCTTT
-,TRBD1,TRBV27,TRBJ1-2,CASRFDRGKGYTF,TGTGCCAGCAGATTCGACAGGGGAAAAGGCTACACCTTC
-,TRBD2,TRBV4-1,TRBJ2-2,CASSQYSGGDTGELFF,TGCGCCAGCAGCCAGTATAGCGGGGGGGACACCGGGGAGCTGTTTTTT
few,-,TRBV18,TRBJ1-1,CASSKQGRENTEAFF,TGTGCCAGCTCAAAACAGGGTCGGGAGAACACTGAAGCTTTCTTT
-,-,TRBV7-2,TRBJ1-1,CASSLASPGKGEAFF,TGTGCCAGCAGCTTAGCGTCCCCAGGGAAGGGTGAAGCTTTCTTT
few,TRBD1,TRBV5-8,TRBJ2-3,CASSSWTGEGTQYF,TGTGCCAGCAGTTCTTGGACAGGGGAAGGTACGCAGTATTTT
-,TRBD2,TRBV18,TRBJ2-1,CASSETSGGTYNEQFF,TGTGCCAGCTCAGAGACTAGCGGGGGAACCTACAATGAGCAGTTCTTC
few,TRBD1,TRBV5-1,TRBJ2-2,CASSSGTGAPEAGELFF,TGCGCCAGCAGTTCTGGAACAGGGGCCCCTGAAGCCGGGGAGCTGTTTTTT
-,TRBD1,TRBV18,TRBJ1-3,CASSPSGQGSGNTIYF,TGTGCCAGCTCACCTTCCGGACAGGGGTCTGGAAACACCATATATTTT
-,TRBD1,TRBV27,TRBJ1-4,CASSLSWDRVNEKLFF,TGTGCCAGCAGTTTATCCTGGGACAGAGTGAATGAAAAACTGTTTTTT
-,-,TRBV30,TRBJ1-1,CAWSPWSTEAFF,TGTGCCTGGAGTCCGTGGAGCACTGAAGCTTTCTTT
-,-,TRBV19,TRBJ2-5,CASSISFVAAETQYF,TGTGCCAGTAGTATCTCCTTCGTAGCAGCCGAGACCCAGTACTTC
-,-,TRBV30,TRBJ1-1,CAWSGQEVTEAFF,TGTGCCTGGAGTGGACAGGAGGTCACTGAAGCTTTCTTT
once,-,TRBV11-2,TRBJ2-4,CASSRVRSAKNIQYF,TGTGCCAGCAGCCGGGTAAGGTCAGCCAAAAACATTCAGTACTTC
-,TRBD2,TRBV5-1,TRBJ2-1,CARSVGPSGGVYNEQFF,TGCGCCCGCAGCGTCGGGCCTAGCGGGGGGGTCTACAATGAGCAGTTCTTC